This entry is about one T cell receptor beta chain. The data derive from a study of blood T cell repertoires in COVID-19. On the study more broadly: Italy, Spain and the United States were the sources of the convalescent and acute COVID-19 samples. The cDNA or gDNA used as material had been derived from T cells, B-cell-depleted T cells, or PBMCs.

The CDR3 is 19 amino acids. Trimming at V came to 4 bases and at J to 2 bases, leaving 16 bases not matched to a gene. Germline CDR1 is SGHRS and CDR2 is YFSETQ. In the original processing: Amplification with reference gene primers provided the estimates of nucleated cell counts. TCRdb's table, derived via immunoSEQ multiplex PCR, lists solely in-frame clones and lacks some. V, J and clone size are taken as reported in that table, and D and trimming were inferred from the DNA itself. The sample lists about 140,000 clones; about 83% were seen once. The chain is built from TRBV5-1 and TRBJ2-3, with 10 bases identical to TRBD2. The sequence came from a middle-aged woman with acute or convalescent COVID-19. The sample was peripheral blood. This CDR3 is CASSRSGGAIQTTTDTQYF. As DNA, the CDR3 is TGCGCCAGCAGCAGAAGCGGGGGGGCGATCCAAACGACCACAGATACGCAGTATTTT.